The entry that follows covers one T cell receptor (beta chain) sequence. Its matching antigen is unknown. The data are from a study of vaccination effects on CD4 cells after COVID-19. Study conclusions and caveats: Whether induced by infection or by vaccine, clones showed marked clonal contraction late after vaccination. The study dataset contains few convalescent patients and includes no early post-infection timepoints.

Germline V gene lookup returns CDR1 SGHNT and CDR2 YYREEE (reference sequence). Trimming removed 4 bases from V and 0 bases from J, with 8 bases in between. The CDR3 length is 14 residues. Assay used: immunoSEQ multiplex PCR; TCRdb lists only in-frame clones, some missing. This table has approximately 78,000 clones, around 81% appearing once. CD4+ T cells specific for antigen were expanded with viral peptide pools by the ViraFEST assay before sequencing. Culturing for roughly 10 days preceded CD4+ T cell isolation. The cohort was immunized with two doses of either the BNT162b2 or mRNA-1273 vaccine. No vaccinee had earlier SARS-CoV-2 infection, and nucleocapsid antibodies were negative. Each culture well received roughly 1.9 million PBMC. These cells were then cultured in IMDM with 10 IU/ml IL-2 and 10 ug/ml peptides.

The chain recombines TRBV5-4 with TRBJ1-3; a possible D gene is TRBD1 (5 bases). The source is a human donor who received a COVID-19 vaccine. The input for sequencing was CD4+ T cells from PBMCs cultured with HCoV-229E spike peptides, taken after COVID-19 vaccination. The DNA of the CDR3 is TGTGCCAGCAGCCCGGACAACTCTGGAAACACCATATATTTT. Protein product: CASSPDNSGNTIYF.